The sequence of this T cell receptor (beta chain) was determined in a study of T-cell memory formation after mild COVID-19. Study-level background: In these data, TCR clusters were largely donor specific. General study findings and limits: That cross-reactive memory joined was suggested by some responding clones appearing in pre-infection memory. Clones contracting over day 15 to 85 were CD4/CD8 balanced, with later expanders leaning CD4+.

With respect to this clonotype: Its specificity is not known.

The TCR alpha and TCR beta cDNA libraries, bearing sample barcodes and UMIs, were generated by 5'RACE using constant-segment primers. MiXCR was run by TCRdb on the 5' RACE reads, yielding one entry per CDR3 protein. Of roughly 200,000 distinct CDR3 sequences in the sample, more than 15% are singletons; the top ten hold around 2%. The CDR3 is made up of 15 amino acids. V lost 1 base, J lost 3 bases, and 4 bases stayed unmatched. The V gene's germline CDR1 is SGHRS and CDR2 YFSETQ. V usage is TRBV5-1 and J usage is TRBJ2-5, with 9 bases matching TRBD1. The sequence was obtained from an adult woman who had mild COVID-19 (a few samples of this study predate the infection). Cell type and time point are not known. Sequencing was done on a sample of PBMCs or a T cell subset sorted from them (not recorded which). In nucleotides, the CDR3 is TGCGCCAGCAGCTTGATTACAGGGGGCGAAGAGACCCAGTACTTC. Amino acid sequence: CASSLITGGEETQYF.